A single sample is the source of the 14 T cell receptor beta chains below, sequenced in a study of blood T cell repertoires in COVID-19. Assay: immunoSEQ multiplex PCR; the TCRdb copy retains only in-frame clones and omits some. The repertoire holds roughly 120,000 clones, with about 89% as singletons. Sequenced material: peripheral blood. The receptors originated from a man aged 40-55 years with acute or convalescent COVID-19.

V gene TRBV4-1 combines with J gene TRBJ1-1; TRBD1 matches at 8 bases. Looked up from germline, CDR1 is MGHRA and CDR2 is YSYEKL. The V gene end was trimmed by 1 base and the J gene end by 1 base; junction bases not matched to a gene: 8. This CDR3 has 17 residues. The CDR3 loop is CASSQGTGSGWNTEAFF. The CDR3, as DNA: TGCGCCAGCAGCCAAGGGACAGGGTCCGGGTGGAACACTGAAGCTTTCTTT.

The chain combines TRBV7-2 with TRBJ1-3; D is undetermined. Per germline, CDR1 SGHTA and CDR2 FQGNSA. V lost 3 bases, J lost 9 bases, and 12 bases lay in between. CDR3 length: 13 amino acids. CDR3: CASSFGPQSTIYF. CDR3 DNA: TGTGCCAGCAGCTTTGGCCCGCAGTCCACCATATATTTT.

The chain uses TRBV12-5 and TRBJ2-7; D unresolved. The CDR3 consists of 13 residues. The V end lost 7 bases, the J end lost 1 base, and 11 bases lay between the germline ends. Germline assignment: CDR1 LGHNT and CDR2 FRNRAP. The CDR3 coding sequence is TGTGCTAGTGCCCCGAGGTCGTCCTACGAGCAGTACTTC. It specifies CASAPRSSYEQYF.

The V gene is TRBV6-4, the J gene TRBJ1-3; D gene unclear. V was trimmed by 4 bases and J by 0 bases, leaving 7 bases between them. This CDR3 has 14 amino acids. The germline V gene has CDR1 MRHNA and CDR2 SNTAGT. The CDR3 sequence: CASSGDFSGNTIYF. DNA for the CDR3: TGTGCCAGCAGTGGAGATTTCTCTGGAAACACCATATATTTT.

The chain uses TRBV6-2 or TRBV6-3 and TRBJ2-5; 10 nucleotides align to TRBD1. Germline assignment: CDR1 MNHEY and CDR2 SVGEGT. The CDR3 loop spans 15 amino acids. V was clipped by 4 bases and J by 4 bases; unmatched bases: 6. The CDR3 loop reads CASSSPRQGAETQYF. The CDR3, as DNA: TGTGCCAGCAGTTCTCCCCGACAGGGGGCAGAGACCCAGTACTTC.

V usage is TRBV6-4 and J usage is TRBJ2-2, with TRBD2 as a possible D gene (5 bases). Germline lookup yields CDR1 MRHNA and CDR2 SNTAGT. This CDR3 has 12 residues. V dropped 5 bases and J dropped 5 bases, with 6 bases sitting between them. CDR3 loop: CASSRETGELFF. The CDR3 coding sequence is TGTGCCAGCAGTCGGGAAACCGGGGAGCTGTTTTTT.

The rearrangement links TRBV7-9 to TRBJ2-1, with TRBD2 identical over 12 bases. The germline V gene has CDR1 SEHNR and CDR2 FQNEAQ (reference sequence). CDR3 length: 17 amino acids. V lost 8 bases and J lost 4; bases outside the gene matches: 12. The CDR3 DNA sequence: TGTGCCAGCCTAGCGGGGGGGGCGACTAGGCTTTACAATGAGCAGTTCTTC. Translated, it gives CASLAGGATRLYNEQFF.

This clone came up once. The gene calls are TRBV10-2 and TRBJ1-2, with TRBD1 matching 7 bases. CDR3 length equals 14 residues. Germline V gives CDR1 WSHSY, CDR2 SAAADI. The V segment lost 2 bases and the J segment 6 bases; nucleotides outside the gene matches: 6. CDR3: CASSERQGEDGYTF. Here the CDR3 DNA reads TGCGCCAGCAGTGAGAGACAGGGTGAAGATGGCTACACCTTC.

This clone was seen a handful of times. This chain joins TRBV4-1 and TRBJ1-2, with 9 bases that match TRBD1. The J segment lost 4 bases and the V segment lost 3 bases, leaving 6 bases of the junction unmatched. Germline CDR1 MGHRA, CDR2 YSYEKL. This CDR3 region has 15 residues. CDR3 nucleotides: TGCGCCAGCAGCCACCCCGGGACAGGGATCTATGGCTACACCTTC. Translating gives CASSHPGTGIYGYTF.

This clone was counted once. V gene TRBV6-5 combines with J gene TRBJ1-4; D unclear. Per the germline V gene, CDR1 is MNHEY and CDR2 is SVGAGI. Deletions cut 7 bases from V and 0 bases from J, with 12 bases between. This CDR3 region has 15 residues. Here the CDR3 reads CASIPFGATNEKLFF. CDR3 sequence (DNA): TGTGCCAGCATTCCCTTCGGAGCAACTAATGAAAAACTGTTTTTT.

The chain couples TRBV7-9 to TRBJ1-4; 7 bases match TRBD1. The germline gives CDR1 SEHNR, CDR2 FQNEAQ (reference sequence). The ends lost 3 bases at V and 4 bases at J; junction bases unmatched: 8. This CDR3 spans 16 amino acids. The CDR3 here is CASSLSRDSVNEKLFF. CDR3 bases: TGTGCCAGCAGCTTGAGTAGGGACAGCGTTAATGAAAAACTGTTTTTT.

This rearrangement joins TRBV15 to TRBJ2-2; 8 bases fit TRBD1. From germline, CDR1 is LNHNV and CDR2 YYDKDF (reference sequence). The CDR3 spans 16 residues. After removal of 5 bases from V and 3 bases from J, the junction contained 8 bases not matched to a gene. CDR3 protein: CATSLPGQGHTGELFF. The CDR3 DNA follows: TGTGCCACCAGCCTACCCGGACAGGGTCACACCGGGGAGCTGTTTTTT.

The chain employs TRBV11-2 and TRBJ1-2, with D perhaps TRBD1 (5 bases). V was clipped by 1 base and J by 2 bases, with 8 bases between them. This CDR3 has 14 residues. CDR1 and CDR2 from the germline V gene are SGHAT and FQNNGV. The CDR3 spells CASSLGGQNYGYTF. CDR3 bases: TGTGCCAGCAGCTTAGGGGGCCAGAACTATGGCTACACCTTC. Based on the CDR3 plus reference TRBV11-2 and TRBJ1-2, the full variable domain is EAGVAQSPRYKIIEKRQSVAFWCNPISGHATLYWYQQILGQGPKLLIQFQNNGVVDDSQLPKDRFSAERLKGVDSTLKIQPAKLEDSAVYLCASSLGGQNYGYTFGSGTRLTVV.

The genes are TRBV7-9 and TRBJ2-7; 10 bases are a match to TRBD2. From germline, CDR1 is SEHNR and CDR2 FQNEAQ (reference sequence). J gave up 1 base and V 2 bases, and 14 bases lay outside the gene matches. This CDR3 comprises 19 residues. CDR3 amino acids: CASSLNFGSGRLGSYEQYF. Written as DNA, the CDR3 is TGTGCCAGCAGCTTAAACTTCGGTAGCGGGAGGTTAGGGTCCTACGAGCAGTACTTC.